These T cell receptor beta chains were read from a single sample in a study of cytomegalovirus exposure and HLA in healthy donors. Here immunoSEQ multiplex PCR was the method, and the copy in TCRdb shows in-frame clones only, minus some. This sample has some 120,000 clones, with 70% to 85% found just once. Sample: PBMCs. The origin of the receptors is a woman between 18 and 30 years old in good health and CMV-seropositive. The CDR3 runs from the conserved cysteine through the conserved F or W. D genes are given only for firm matches. Some rows have no size entry. The others give once, few or many, or a class for an expanded clone.

d_call: TRBD2; clone_size: few; j_call: TRBJ2-2; v_call: TRBV9; cdr3_length: 16; cdr3_nt: TGTGCCAGCAGCGCGATGGGGGGGACGAACACCGGGGAGCTGTTTTTT; cdr3_aa: CASSAMGGTNTGELFF
d_call: .; clone_size: .; j_call: TRBJ1-1; v_call: TRBV6-5; cdr3_length: 14; cdr3_nt: TGTGCCAGCAGAACTCAGGGTGGTATCACTGAAGCTTTCTTT; cdr3_aa: CASRTQGGITEAFF
d_call: .; clone_size: once; j_call: TRBJ2-6; v_call: TRBV19; cdr3_length: 15; cdr3_nt: TGTGCCACCAACGGTCCAGGGCTTGGGGCCAACGTCCTGACTTTC; cdr3_aa: CATNGPGLGANVLTF
d_call: .; clone_size: .; j_call: TRBJ1-2; v_call: TRBV7-2; cdr3_length: 14; cdr3_nt: TGTGCCAGCAGCTCCACACAGGCTAACTATGGCTACACCTTC; cdr3_aa: CASSSTQANYGYTF
d_call: .; clone_size: .; j_call: TRBJ1-3; v_call: TRBV21-1; cdr3_length: 17; cdr3_nt: TGTGCCAGCAGCGTAAGAACGGGACAGTACTCTGGAAACACCATATATTTT; cdr3_aa: CASSVRTGQYSGNTIYF
d_call: .; clone_size: once; j_call: TRBJ2-7; v_call: TRBV7-6; cdr3_length: 14; cdr3_nt: TGTGCCAGCAGCTCGGACAGCCAACTAAGCGAGCAGTACTTC; cdr3_aa: CASSSDSQLSEQYF
d_call: .; clone_size: once; j_call: TRBJ2-7; v_call: TRBV27; cdr3_length: 14; cdr3_nt: TGTGCCAGCAGTTTATCGTCTCAGGGGCACGAGCAGTACTTC; cdr3_aa: CASSLSSQGHEQYF
d_call: .; clone_size: once; j_call: TRBJ2-1; v_call: TRBV12-5; cdr3_length: 12; cdr3_nt: TGTGCTAGTGTTGAGAACAGCTGTGAGCAGTTCTTC; cdr3_aa: CASVENSCEQFF
d_call: .; clone_size: .; j_call: TRBJ2-7; v_call: TRBV11-2; cdr3_length: 14; cdr3_nt: TGTGCCAGCAGCTTAGATACCAGGCCCTACGAGCAGTACTTC; cdr3_aa: CASSLDTRPYEQYF
d_call: .; clone_size: .; j_call: TRBJ2-1; v_call: TRBV14; cdr3_length: 17; cdr3_nt: TGTGCCAGCAGCCAAGTGAGCTCCAGGCTGGTCCTCAATGAGCAGTTCTTC; cdr3_aa: CASSQVSSRLVLNEQFF
d_call: .; clone_size: .; j_call: TRBJ2-5; v_call: TRBV4-1; cdr3_length: 17; cdr3_nt: TGCGCCAGCAGCCAAGAGGATAGGAGGGGCCCTAGGGAGACCCAGTACTTC; cdr3_aa: CASSQEDRRGPRETQYF